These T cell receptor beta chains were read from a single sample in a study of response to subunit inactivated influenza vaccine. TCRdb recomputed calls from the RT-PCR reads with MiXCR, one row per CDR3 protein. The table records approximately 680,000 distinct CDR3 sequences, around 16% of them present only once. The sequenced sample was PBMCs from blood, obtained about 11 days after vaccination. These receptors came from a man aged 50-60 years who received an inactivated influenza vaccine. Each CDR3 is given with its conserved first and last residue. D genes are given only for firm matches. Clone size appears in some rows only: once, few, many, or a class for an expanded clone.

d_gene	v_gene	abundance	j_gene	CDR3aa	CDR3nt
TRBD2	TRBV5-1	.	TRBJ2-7	CASSTRGLAGAEQYF	TGCGCCAGCAGCACCCGTGGGCTAGCGGGGGCGGAGCAGTACTTC
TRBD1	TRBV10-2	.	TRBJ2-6	CASRGQGADGANVLTF	TGCGCCAGCAGAGGACAGGGGGCTGATGGGGCCAACGTCCTGACTTTC
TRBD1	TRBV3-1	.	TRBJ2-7	CASSQQGAGEQYF	TGTGCCAGCAGCCAGCAGGGGGCTGGGGAGCAGTACTTC
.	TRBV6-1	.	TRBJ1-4	CASAPQGGEKLFF	TGTGCCAGCGCTCCGCAGGGCGGTGAAAAACTGTTTTTT
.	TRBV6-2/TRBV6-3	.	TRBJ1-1	CASTTRPEFTEAFF	TGTGCCAGCACCACACGACCCGAGTTTACTGAAGCTTTCTTT
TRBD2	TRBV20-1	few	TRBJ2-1	CSARGSGGASLQFF	TGCAGTGCTAGGGGTAGCGGGGGGGCTTCTTTGCAGTTCTTC
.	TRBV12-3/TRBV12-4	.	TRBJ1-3	CASRQGFYRVGNTIYF	TGTGCCAGCAGACAGGGATTTTACAGGGTAGGAAACACCATATATTTT
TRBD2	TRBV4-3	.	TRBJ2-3	CASSQDWASGRFTDTQYF	TGCGCCAGCAGCCAAGATTGGGCTAGCGGGAGGTTTACAGATACGCAGTATTTT
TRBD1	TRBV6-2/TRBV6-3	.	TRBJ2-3	CASSPGQGIHTQYF	TGTGCCAGCAGCCCGGGACAGGGGATCCATACGCAGTATTTT
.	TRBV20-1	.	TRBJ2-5	CSARDTYETQYF	TGCAGTGCTAGAGACACCTACGAGACCCAGTACTTC
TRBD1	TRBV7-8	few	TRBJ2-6	CASSSRQMTGVSPGANVLTF	TGTGCCAGCAGCTCCAGACAAATGACAGGGGTGTCGCCTGGGGCCAACGTCCTGACTTTC
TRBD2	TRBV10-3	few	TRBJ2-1	CAISPGTSGAYNEQFF	TGTGCCATCAGCCCCGGGACTAGCGGGGCCTACAATGAGCAGTTCTTC
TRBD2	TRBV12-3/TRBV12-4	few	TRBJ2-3	CAGAYSGSGDTQYF	TGTGCGGGGGCCTATAGCGGGAGCGGAGATACGCAGTATTTT
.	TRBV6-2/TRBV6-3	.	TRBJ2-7	CASSYSFSGNYEQYF	TGTGCCAGCAGTTACTCGTTTTCGGGGAACTACGAGCAGTACTTC
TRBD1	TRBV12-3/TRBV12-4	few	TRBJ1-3	CASSHGGQGSGNTIYF	TGTGCCAGCAGTCACGGGGGACAGGGTTCTGGAAACACCATATATTTT
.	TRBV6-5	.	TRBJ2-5	CASSYWSGFDQYF	TGTGCCAGCAGTTACTGGTCAGGGTTTGACCAGTACTTC
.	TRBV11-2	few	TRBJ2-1	CASSSLRRGPYNEQFF	TGTGCCAGCAGCTCCCTCCGTCGCGGCCCCTACAATGAGCAGTTCTTC
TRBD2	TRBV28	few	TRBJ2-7	CASNPPGLAEIYEQYF	TGTGCCAGCAATCCTCCGGGACTAGCGGAGATCTACGAGCAGTACTTC
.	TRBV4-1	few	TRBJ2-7	CASSLGGYLDGEQYF	TGCGCCAGCAGCCTAGGGGGATATTTGGACGGCGAGCAGTACTTC
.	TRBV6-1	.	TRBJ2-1	CASMTSMGKYNEQFF	TGTGCCAGCATGACCTCCATGGGGAAATACAATGAGCAGTTCTTC
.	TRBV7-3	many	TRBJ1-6	CASSLNPGDSPLHF	TGTGCCAGCAGCTTAAATCCGGGGGATTCACCCCTCCACTTT
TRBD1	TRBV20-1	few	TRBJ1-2	CSARGRGDNYGYTF	TGCAGTGCTAGAGGCAGGGGGGATAACTATGGCTACACCTTC
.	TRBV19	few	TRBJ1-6	CASTEDLLNNSPLHF	TGTGCCAGTACTGAGGACCTGCTAAATAATTCACCCCTCCACTTT
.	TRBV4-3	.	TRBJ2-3	CASSQDQDSLSDTQYF	TGCGCCAGCAGCCAAGATCAGGACAGTTTGTCAGATACGCAGTATTTT
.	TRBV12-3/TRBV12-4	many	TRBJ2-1	CASSFQSSYNEQFF	TGTGCCAGCAGTTTCCAGAGCTCCTACAATGAGCAGTTCTTC
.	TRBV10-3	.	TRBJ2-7	CAMAGTGYEQYF	TGTGCCATGGCTGGGACTGGCTACGAGCAGTACTTC
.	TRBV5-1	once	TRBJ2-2	CASLRPNTGELFF	TGCGCCAGCCTCCGTCCAAACACCGGGGAGCTGTTTTTT
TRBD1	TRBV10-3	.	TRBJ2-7	CAISEPDRAYSYEQYF	TGTGCCATCAGTGAGCCGGACAGGGCTTACTCCTACGAGCAGTACTTC
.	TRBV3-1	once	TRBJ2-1	CASSLSSLNNEQFF	TGTGCCAGCAGCCTGTCAAGTTTGAACAATGAGCAGTTCTTC
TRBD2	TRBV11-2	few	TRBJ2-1	CASSLSLAGGPGGEQFF	TGTGCCAGCAGCCTATCGTTAGCGGGAGGACCGGGGGGTGAGCAGTTCTTC
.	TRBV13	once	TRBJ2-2	CASSSPPGVGELFF	TGTGCCAGCAGCTCCCCCCCCGGAGTCGGGGAGCTGTTTTTT
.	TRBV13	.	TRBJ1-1	CASSLGRRVERTEAFF	TGTGCCAGCAGCTTAGGCAGGCGGGTGGAACGGACTGAAGCTTTCTTT
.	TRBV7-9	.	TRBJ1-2	CASKTGLTGYTF	TGTGCCAGCAAAACAGGGTTAACTGGCTACACCTTC
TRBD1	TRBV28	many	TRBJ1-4	CASSSGGFEKLFF	TGTGCCAGCAGTTCAGGGGGGTTTGAAAAACTGTTTTTT
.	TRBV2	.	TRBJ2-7	CASSPGERAEQYF	TGTGCCAGCAGTCCCGGGGAGCGGGCCGAGCAGTACTTC
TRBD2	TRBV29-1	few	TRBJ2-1	CSALAGGIDEQFF	TGCAGCGCCCTAGCGGGAGGGATCGATGAGCAGTTCTTC
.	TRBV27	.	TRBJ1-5	CASSLSRVGQPQHF	TGTGCCAGCAGTTTATCACGGGTCGGGCAGCCCCAGCATTTT
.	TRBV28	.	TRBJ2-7	CASAPAPGSYEQYF	TGTGCCAGCGCCCCGGCCCCGGGGTCCTACGAGCAGTACTTC
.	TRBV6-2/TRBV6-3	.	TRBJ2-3	CASGDPAPFTDTQYF	TGTGCCAGCGGAGATCCGGCACCTTTCACAGATACGCAGTATTTT
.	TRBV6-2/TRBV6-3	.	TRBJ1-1	CASSYGKIRTEAFF	TGTGCCAGCAGTTACGGGAAAATCCGCACTGAAGCTTTCTTT
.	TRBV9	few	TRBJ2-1	CASSVSVTDLTYNEQFF	TGTGCCAGCAGCGTTTCGGTGACGGACTTAACATACAATGAGCAGTTCTTC
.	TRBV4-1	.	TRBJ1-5	CASSHSGTQPQHF	TGCGCCAGCAGCCATTCGGGTACTCAGCCCCAGCATTTT
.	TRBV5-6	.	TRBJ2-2	CASSSSPPRPNTGELFF	TGTGCCAGCAGCTCATCACCCCCTAGGCCCAACACCGGGGAGCTGTTTTTT
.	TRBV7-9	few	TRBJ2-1	CASSPSTSYNEQFF	TGTGCCAGCAGCCCATCAACTTCATACAATGAGCAGTTCTTC
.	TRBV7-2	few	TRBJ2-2	CASSSQAGELFF	TGTGCCAGCAGCTCGCAAGCAGGGGAGCTGTTTTTT
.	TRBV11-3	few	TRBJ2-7	CASSLTPRQYF	TGTGCCAGCAGCCTGACACCCCGGCAGTACTTC
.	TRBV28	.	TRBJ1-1	CASFSRDATEAFF	TGTGCCAGTTTTAGTCGGGACGCCACTGAAGCTTTCTTT
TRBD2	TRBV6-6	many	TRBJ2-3	CASGPGGDTQYF	TGTGCCAGCGGACCGGGGGGAGATACGCAGTATTTT
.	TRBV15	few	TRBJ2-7	CATSMDRYEQYF	TGTGCCACCAGCATGGATCGGTACGAGCAGTACTTC
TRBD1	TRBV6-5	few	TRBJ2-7	CASRATGEGQYF	TGTGCCAGCAGAGCCACAGGGGAAGGGCAGTACTTC
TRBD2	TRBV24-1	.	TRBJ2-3	CATSAAAGAGPDTQYF	TGTGCCACCAGTGCCGCGGCGGGAGCTGGGCCAGATACGCAGTATTTT
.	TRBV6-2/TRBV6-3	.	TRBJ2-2	CASSQSLRTGELFF	TGTGCCAGCAGTCAATCCCTGAGGACCGGGGAGCTGTTTTTT
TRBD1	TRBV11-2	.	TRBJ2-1	CASSLPSGTGSYNEQFF	TGTGCCAGCAGCCTCCCTTCCGGGACAGGGAGCTACAATGAGCAGTTCTTC
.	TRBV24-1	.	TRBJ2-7	CATSDFNRQEQYF	TGTGCCACCAGTGATTTTAACCGGCAGGAGCAGTACTTC
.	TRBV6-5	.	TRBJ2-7	CASSYSSRDGDSYEQYF	TGTGCCAGCAGTTACTCGTCTAGGGACGGCGACTCCTACGAGCAGTACTTC
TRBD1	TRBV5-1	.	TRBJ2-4	CASSAGQEQENIQYF	TGCGCCAGCAGCGCCGGACAGGAGCAGGAAAACATTCAGTACTTC
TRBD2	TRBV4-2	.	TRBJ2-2	CASSQEGLAGTATGELFF	TGTGCCAGCAGCCAAGAGGGCCTAGCGGGGACTGCCACCGGGGAGCTGTTTTTT